A selection of T cell receptor beta chains follows, all from one sample in a study of PD-1 blockade in classical Hodgkin lymphoma. Sequenced by immunoSEQ multiplex PCR; TCRdb stores in-frame clones only, minus some. This sample yields 40,000 to 50,000 clones, of which 85% to 90% are seen a single time; approximately 6% belongs to the top ten. The sequenced sample was peripheral blood mononuclear cells (PBMCs), obtained before the second cycle of nivolumab. Receptor source: a human donor with classical Hodgkin lymphoma. Both conserved end residues are part of each CDR3. Each record gives: D gene, V gene, clone size, J gene, CDR3 DNA, CDR3 protein. The D gene is left open where the match is weak. Not every row has a clone size; where given, it reads once, few, many or a size class.

NA	TRBV28	NA	TRBJ2-7	TGTGCCAGCAGTTGGGACGGGTACTACGAGCAGTACTTC	CASSWDGYYEQYF
TRBD1	TRBV6-1	NA	TRBJ1-4	TGTGCCAGCAGCCGGGCCGGGACAGTAAGGGAAAAACTGTTTTTT	CASSRAGTVREKLFF
NA	TRBV5-1	NA	TRBJ1-4	TGCGCCAGCAGCGAACAAACAGGTTGGAATGAAAAACTGTTTTTT	CASSEQTGWNEKLFF
TRBD2	TRBV27	NA	TRBJ2-1	TGTGCCAGCAGTTTAGTAGCGGGAGGCAATGAGCAGTTCTTC	CASSLVAGGNEQFF
TRBD1	TRBV6-5	NA	TRBJ1-2	TGTGCCAGCAGTGAGACAGGGGCCCCCTCTTTCTACACCTTC	CASSETGAPSFYTF
NA	TRBV28	NA	TRBJ1-5	TGTGCCAGCAGCGACAGGATGGGTGAGAATCAGCCCCAGCATTTT	CASSDRMGENQPQHF
NA	TRBV18	NA	TRBJ1-1	TGTGCCAGCTCACCCGACAGCATCACTGAAGCTTTCTTT	CASSPDSITEAFF
NA	TRBV7-7	NA	TRBJ2-7	TGTGCCAGCAGCCCCGGACTAGGGGGGGAGCAGTACTTC	CASSPGLGGEQYF
NA	TRBV29-1	NA	TRBJ1-5	TGCAGCGCCCGCGGCGGGGACAATCAGCCCCAGCATTTT	CSARGGDNQPQHF
NA	TRBV9	NA	TRBJ2-6	TGTGCCAGCAGCCCCGACACATCTGGGGCCAACGTCCTGACTTTC	CASSPDTSGANVLTF
TRBD1	TRBV7-3	NA	TRBJ1-2	TGTGCCAGCAGCCCGGGACAGGGGTCCGCCTATGGCTACACCTTC	CASSPGQGSAYGYTF
NA	TRBV19	medium-sized	TRBJ1-5	TGTGCCAGTAGTATCTATTCCATGGAGCCCCAGCATTTT	CASSIYSMEPQHF
TRBD1	TRBV11-2	NA	TRBJ1-2	TGTGCCAGCCGATCCGCAGGGGGTGGCTACACCTTC	CASRSAGGGYTF
TRBD1	TRBV2	NA	TRBJ1-4	TGTGCCAGCACCACGACAGGGACTAATGAAAAACTGTTTTTT	CASTTTGTNEKLFF
NA	TRBV7-9	medium-sized	TRBJ1-4	TGTGCCAGCAGGGACGGTGGGGTTAATGAAAAACTGTTTTTT	CASRDGGVNEKLFF
NA	TRBV19	NA	TRBJ1-4	TGTGCCAGTAGTGGGCGGTTTGATGAAAAACTGTTTTTT	CASSGRFDEKLFF
NA	TRBV6-1	NA	TRBJ2-3	TGTGCCAGCAGCCCAACACGGGGTTCAGATACGCAGTATTTT	CASSPTRGSDTQYF
TRBD2	TRBV19	NA	TRBJ2-3	TGTGCCAGTAGTATAGTTCGGCTAGCGGGAACAGATACGCAGTATTTT	CASSIVRLAGTDTQYF
TRBD1	TRBV9	NA	TRBJ2-7	TGTGCCAGCAGCCAGACCCCGGGACAGGGATTTGGGGAGCAGTACTTC	CASSQTPGQGFGEQYF
TRBD2	TRBV27	NA	TRBJ2-1	TGTGCCAGCAGTTGGGGCGGGGGTATGGATGAGCAGTTCTTC	CASSWGGGMDEQFF
NA	TRBV6-4	NA	TRBJ2-3	TGTGCCAGCAGTGTTCGGGACACAGATACGCAGTATTTT	CASSVRDTDTQYF
NA	TRBV11-3	NA	TRBJ2-7	TGTGCCAGCAGCTTAGATGACACCTACGAGCAGTACTTC	CASSLDDTYEQYF
TRBD1	TRBV27	NA	TRBJ2-4	TGTGCCAGCAGTCCAGAGACAGGGGGCGGAAACATTCAGTACTTC	CASSPETGGGNIQYF
NA	TRBV29-1	NA	TRBJ2-5	TGCAGCGTTGTGGTAGGGGTGCCTGGGACCCAGTACTTC	CSVVVGVPGTQYF
TRBD1	TRBV29-1	once	TRBJ2-5	TGCAGCGTTGAAGACCCCTACAGGGGTATTAGAGAGACCCAGTACTTC	CSVEDPYRGIRETQYF
NA	TRBV13	NA	TRBJ2-6	TGTGCCAGCAGCTTTTACAGGCTTCGCTCTGGGGCCAACGTCCTGACTTTC	CASSFYRLRSGANVLTF
NA	TRBV19	NA	TRBJ1-4	TGTGCCAGTAGAAGCCGGGGTGATGAAAAACTGTTTTTT	CASRSRGDEKLFF
NA	TRBV9	NA	TRBJ2-1	TGTGCCAGCAGCGCACAGGCGGGTTCACTAGTGTACAATGAGCAGTTCTTC	CASSAQAGSLVYNEQFF
NA	TRBV15	NA	TRBJ2-3	TGTGCCACCAGGGGGCCAGATACGCAGTATTTT	CATRGPDTQYF
NA	TRBV7-6	NA	TRBJ2-5	TGTGCCAGCAGCCAGACAGGACAAGAGACCCAGTACTTC	CASSQTGQETQYF
NA	TRBV7-2	few	TRBJ2-1	TGTGCCAGCAGCTCGGCAGGGCTTGAGGGTGAGCAGTTCTTC	CASSSAGLEGEQFF
TRBD1	TRBV2	once	TRBJ2-7	TGTGCCAGCTGGGACAGGGCCGCCTACGAGCAGTACTTC	CASWDRAAYEQYF
NA	TRBV15	NA	TRBJ2-1	TGTGCCACCAGCAGAGATCGGGGAGGGGGTTTACAGTTCTTC	CATSRDRGGGLQFF
NA	TRBV28	NA	TRBJ1-1	TGTGCCAGCAGTTTAATTGGGGGGGCGGACACTGAAGCTTTCTTT	CASSLIGGADTEAFF
NA	TRBV27	NA	TRBJ2-1	TGTGCCAGCAGTTTATCAACTGGGAATGAGCAGTTCTTC	CASSLSTGNEQFF
NA	TRBV14	NA	TRBJ2-3	TGTGCCAGCAGCGCTGATACTTCCACAGATACGCAGTATTTT	CASSADTSTDTQYF
NA	TRBV9	few	TRBJ2-7	TGTGCCAGCAGCGCGGGACCGGGCACCGAGCAGTACTTC	CASSAGPGTEQYF
NA	TRBV10-3	NA	TRBJ1-1	TGTGCCATCAGCCAGGGGTGGGGGGACACTGAAGCTTTCTTT	CAISQGWGDTEAFF
NA	TRBV5-1	NA	TRBJ1-4	TGCGCCAGCAGCTTGGAACAGAGCGAAGAAAAACTGTTTTTT	CASSLEQSEEKLFF
TRBD1	TRBV27	NA	TRBJ1-4	TGTGCCAGCAGTTTATCGACAGGGGGATCTGCAACTAATGAAAAACTGTTTTTT	CASSLSTGGSATNEKLFF
NA	TRBV7-2	NA	TRBJ2-5	TGTGCCAGCAGTTTTTGGCGCATACAAGAGACCCAGTACTTC	CASSFWRIQETQYF
TRBD2	TRBV6-5	once	TRBJ2-1	TGTGCCAGCAGTTTAGCGGGTTTCTCCTACAATGAGCAGTTCTTC	CASSLAGFSYNEQFF
NA	TRBV7-9	NA	TRBJ1-5	TGTGCCAGCAGCTTAGCGGGCGGTGCTGGGCCCCAGCATTTT	CASSLAGGAGPQHF
TRBD1	TRBV11-2	NA	TRBJ2-2	TGTGCCAGCAGCGACAGGGTTTTTGGTTCCGGGGAGCTGTTTTTT	CASSDRVFGSGELFF